The source of this TCR beta chain is a study of blood T cell repertoires in COVID-19. Remarks on this clone: This sequence is one base from a far larger clone and is likely a read error.

Profiled with immunoSEQ multiplex PCR; TCRdb holds only in-frame clones, not every one. The table includes 90,000 to 120,000 clones, less than 75% detected once. The CDR3 contains 12 residues. The germline gives CDR1 SGDLS, CDR2 YYNGEE. With 4 bases removed from V and 1 base from J, the gap between germline ends came to 4 bases. Sequenced: peripheral blood. The chain is built from TRBV9 and TRBJ2-3; D gene ambiguous. The source is a woman between 40 and 50 years old with acute or convalescent COVID-19. CDR3 sequence reads: CASSLGTDTQYF. CDR3 sequence (DNA): TGTGCCAGCAGCCTCGGCACAGATACGCAGTATTTT.